The entry that follows covers one TCR beta chain sequence. Its matching antigen is unknown. The source of the sample is a study of cytomegalovirus exposure and HLA in healthy donors. Study outcomes and limitations: Many donors shared some public TCRs, even though most TCR sequences were rare.

Clones were read by immunoSEQ multiplex PCR, and TCRdb kept only the in-frame ones, dropping some. Of 75,000 to 100,000 clones in the sample, roughly 96% were seen once. The sample was PBMCs. The sequence was obtained from a young man in good health and CMV-seronegative.

Here the CDR3 DNA reads TGTGCCATCAGTGAGTCATTTGGTCAGGGCTCTGAAGCTTTCTTT. Translation: CAISESFGQGSEAFF. This rearrangement joins TRBV10-3 to TRBJ1-1; D may be TRBD1 (5 bases). The CDR3 contains 15 residues. Trimming cost V 0 bases and J 6 bases, with 14 bases left between them. The germline V gene encodes CDR1 ENHRY and CDR2 SYGVKD.